This T cell receptor (beta chain) stems from a study of T cell responses to AZD1222 COVID-19 vaccine. V lost 5 bases to trimming and J lost 5 bases; unmatched junction nucleotides: 7. This CDR3 is 15 amino acids long. CDR1 and CDR2 from the germline V gene are LNHDA and SQIVND (reference sequence). This table comes from immunoSEQ multiplex PCR, and its TCRdb copy is limited to in-frame clones, with some not included. The sample lists approximately 81,000 clones, about 93% seen once, with 3.5% to 5% in the top ten. The TCR comes from an adult in good health. The V and J genes are TRBV19 and TRBJ2-3; 10 nucleotides align to TRBD2. The sample consisted of peripheral blood, taken on day 0 of MenACWY control vaccination. The CDR3: CASSPSLAGEDTQYF. The CDR3 coding sequence is TGTGCCAGTAGTCCCTCGCTAGCGGGAGAAGATACGCAGTATTTT.